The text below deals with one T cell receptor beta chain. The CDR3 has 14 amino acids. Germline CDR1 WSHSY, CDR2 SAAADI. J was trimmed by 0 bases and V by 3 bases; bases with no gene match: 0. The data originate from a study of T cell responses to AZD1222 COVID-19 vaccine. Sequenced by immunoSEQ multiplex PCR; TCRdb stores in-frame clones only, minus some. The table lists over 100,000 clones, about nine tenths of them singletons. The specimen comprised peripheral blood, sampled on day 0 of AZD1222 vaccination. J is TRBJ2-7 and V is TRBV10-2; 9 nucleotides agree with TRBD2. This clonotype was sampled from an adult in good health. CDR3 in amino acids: CASSDSGGSYEQYF. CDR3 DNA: TGCGCCAGCAGTGATAGCGGGGGCTCCTACGAGCAGTACTTC.